The T cell receptor beta chain under discussion was sequenced for a study of T cells after yellow fever vaccination. Overall study findings and caveats: Subsequent booster samples again held most clones from primary vaccination (nearly 98% CD4, about 90% CD8). The CD4 compartment and the CD8 compartment contained a small share of clonotypes in common.

It was through 5'RACE template switching that TCR cDNA was made, with a universal primer site and UMIs added. TCRdb called the 5' RACE reads again in MiXCR, with one record for every CDR3 protein. The repertoire holds approximately 300,000 distinct CDR3 sequences, with roughly 8.7% as singletons. In regard to this clonotype: Its specificity is not known.

Per germline, CDR1 LGHNA and CDR2 YSLEER. The trim removed 0 bases at V and 5 bases at J, leaving 0 bases unmatched. This CDR3 comprises 15 residues. The specimen was PBMCs, collected on the day of the first yellow fever vaccination. The TCR originated in a man aged 18 to 30 who received the YFV17D yellow fever vaccine. V and J are TRBV4-3 and TRBJ2-5; TRBD2 matches 13 bases. The CDR3 DNA reads as TGCGCCAGCAGCCAAGAACTAGCGGGGGGGGAGACCCAGTACTTC. It is translated as CASSQELAGGETQYF.